This passage covers 5 T cell receptor beta chains from one sample sequenced in a study of T-cell memory formation after mild COVID-19. TCRdb independently ran MiXCR on the 5' RACE reads; one entry per CDR3 protein. The table records some 310,000 distinct CDR3 sequences, roughly 19% of them present only once. The sample was PBMCs or a T cell subset sorted from them (not recorded which). Every receptor here comes from a man aged 18 to 30 who had mild COVID-19 (a few samples of this study predate the infection). Cell type and time point are not known.

CDR3 nucleotide sequence: TGTGCCAGCAGCTTAGTGTTCACAGCATACACTGAAGCTTTCTTT. It translates to CASSLVFTAYTEAFF. The J gene is TRBJ1-1, the V gene TRBV11-1; D remains unclear. There are 15 residues in the CDR3. Trimming stripped 1 base from V and 3 bases from J, with 12 bases between. From germline, CDR1 is SGHAT and CDR2 FQDESV (reference sequence).

This rearrangement joins TRBV24-1 to TRBJ2-3; D might be TRBD2 (6 bases). The CDR3 loop spans 15 amino acids. Germline CDR1 is KGHDR and CDR2 is SFDVKD. Trimming left V 1 base short and J 6 bases short, with 13 bases between. DNA for the CDR3: TGTGCCACCAGTGATTTCGGGGGAATGGGGGATACGCAGTATTTT. Amino acids: CATSDFGGMGDTQYF.

The rearrangement links TRBV18 to TRBJ2-7; the D call may be TRBD1 or TRBD2 (6 bases each). V was shortened by 2 bases and J by 6 bases, with 14 bases between the two germline ends. Germline loops: CDR1 KGHSH, CDR2 LQKENI. The CDR3 contains 14 residues. This CDR3 is CASSPSPGAGEQYV. DNA of the CDR3: TGTGCCAGCTCACCATCCCCGGGGGCAGGCGAGCAGTACGTC.

CDR3 residues: CASINRGREQFF. The CDR3, as DNA: TGTGCCAGCATTAACAGGGGACGGGAGCAGTTCTTC. This chain links TRBV6-5 with TRBJ2-1; 7 nucleotides align to TRBD1. Germline CDR1 and CDR2: MNHEY and SVGAGI. Unmatched junction bases numbered 7, after V lost 7 bases and J lost 10 bases. The CDR3 is 12 residues long.

The rearrangement uses TRBV14 and TRBJ2-3, with D uncertain. Germline lookup yields CDR1 SGHDN and CDR2 FVKESK. This CDR3 region has 15 residues. V dropped 0 bases and J dropped 4 bases, with 11 bases sitting between them. The CDR3 loop reads CASSQEFGLSDTQYF. The CDR3 DNA reads as TGTGCCAGCAGCCAAGAATTCGGCCTCTCAGATACGCAGTATTTT.